This TCR beta chain was sequenced for a study of blood T cell repertoires in COVID-19. Study-wide background: Samples came from the United States, Italy and Spain, spanning acute and convalescent COVID-19. PBMCs, B-cell-depleted T cells, or T cells were the source of the cDNA or gDNA that made up the material.

Authors' methods: The authors estimated nucleated cell counts from reference gene primer amplification. Data came from immunoSEQ multiplex PCR; TCRdb stores just in-frame clones and leaves some out. The V and J calls and the clone size are those of that table, but D and trimming were determined from the DNA. The sample lists around 170,000 clones; around 84% were seen once. The ends were cut back, 1 base at V and 2 bases at J, with 12 bases in the middle. The CDR3 has 15 amino acids. The germline V gene encodes CDR1 SGHTS and CDR2 YDEGEE. The V call is TRBV5-8, the J call TRBJ1-2; possibly TRBD1 for D (6 bases). The sample consisted of peripheral blood. The sequence came from a man aged 45-65 years with active or convalescent COVID-19. This chain's CDR3 is CASSLQGLGNYGYTF. In nucleotides, the CDR3 is TGTGCCAGCAGCTTGCAGGGGTTAGGGAACTATGGCTACACCTTC.